These T cell receptor beta chains were read from a single sample in a study of OX40 agonist ivuxolimab in advanced cancers. Assay: immunoSEQ multiplex PCR; the TCRdb copy retains only in-frame clones and omits some. The repertoire holds tens of thousands of clones, about 82% seen once, with approximately 2.8% in the top ten. Material: CD4+ or CD8+ T cells sorted from blood, obtained in a trial of the OX40 agonist ivuxolimab. These receptors came from an adult with an advanced solid tumor such as melanoma, head and neck, liver or kidney cancer. CDR3s include the opening cysteine and the closing phenylalanine or tryptophan. Each record gives: CDR3 protein, CDR3 DNA, J gene, clone size, D gene, V gene. A D gene is named only where the DNA matches it firmly. Clone sizes are given selectively: once, few, many, or a class where the clone is expanded.

cdr3_aa: CAWSDTPSPVNTIYF
cdr3_nt: TGTGCCTGGAGTGACACTCCCTCCCCCGTAAACACCATATATTTT
j_call: TRBJ1-3
clone_size: NA
d_call: NA
v_call: TRBV30

cdr3_aa: CASSYSGENTQYF
cdr3_nt: TGTGCCAGCAGTTACTCGGGAGAAAATACGCAGTATTTT
j_call: TRBJ2-3
clone_size: NA
d_call: NA
v_call: TRBV6-5

cdr3_aa: CASSLEGQGVQTQYF
cdr3_nt: TGCGCCAGCAGCTTGGAAGGACAGGGAGTACAGACCCAGTACTTC
j_call: TRBJ2-5
clone_size: NA
d_call: TRBD1
v_call: TRBV5-1

cdr3_aa: CATSHTGDTKNIQYF
cdr3_nt: TGTGCCACCTCTCATACAGGGGACACCAAAAACATTCAGTACTTC
j_call: TRBJ2-4
clone_size: few
d_call: TRBD1
v_call: TRBV10-3

cdr3_aa: CASSQVILIDSPLHF
cdr3_nt: TGCGCCAGCAGCCAAGTGATCCTGATTGATTCACCCCTCCACTTT
j_call: TRBJ1-6
clone_size: NA
d_call: NA
v_call: TRBV4-1

cdr3_aa: CASSLGGFSGTDTQYF
cdr3_nt: TGTGCCAGCAGCTTAGGTGGATTTAGCGGCACAGATACGCAGTATTTT
j_call: TRBJ2-3
clone_size: NA
d_call: NA
v_call: TRBV11-2

cdr3_aa: CASSLDNLRRGASEQYF
cdr3_nt: TGTGCCAGCAGCTTGGACAACCTCCGACGCGGGGCGTCCGAGCAGTACTTC
j_call: TRBJ2-7
clone_size: NA
d_call: NA
v_call: TRBV7-9

cdr3_aa: CASRTTAGSPLHF
cdr3_nt: TGTGCCAGCAGGACCACCGCCGGGTCACCCCTCCACTTT
j_call: TRBJ1-6
clone_size: few
d_call: NA
v_call: TRBV6-1

cdr3_aa: CAFPFNGQREQFF
cdr3_nt: TGTGCCTTCCCTTTTAATGGACAGCGCGAGCAGTTCTTC
j_call: TRBJ2-1
clone_size: once
d_call: NA
v_call: TRBV30

cdr3_aa: CASSRTSGRGNEQFF
cdr3_nt: TGTGCCAGCAGCCGGACTAGCGGGAGAGGGAATGAGCAGTTCTTC
j_call: TRBJ2-1
clone_size: NA
d_call: TRBD2
v_call: TRBV11-2

cdr3_aa: CASSQDSAGGAPSTDTQYF
cdr3_nt: TGCGCCAGCAGCCAAGACTCGGCGGGTGGGGCCCCTAGCACAGATACGCAGTATTTT
j_call: TRBJ2-3
clone_size: NA
d_call: NA
v_call: TRBV4-1

cdr3_aa: CASSQFRPFGTGGSRSYNEQFF
cdr3_nt: TGTGCCAGCAGCCAGTTCCGCCCCTTCGGCACAGGGGGTTCCCGGTCCTACAATGAGCAGTTCTTC
j_call: TRBJ2-1
clone_size: NA
d_call: TRBD1
v_call: TRBV4-2

cdr3_aa: CASSYIIGSSGNTIYF
cdr3_nt: TGTGCCAGCAGTTACATCATAGGGAGCTCTGGAAACACCATATATTTT
j_call: TRBJ1-3
clone_size: NA
d_call: NA
v_call: TRBV6-6

cdr3_aa: CASGPGGGVYGYTF
cdr3_nt: TGTGCTAGTGGTCCCGGAGGGGGCGTGTATGGCTACACCTTC
j_call: TRBJ1-2
clone_size: NA
d_call: TRBD1
v_call: TRBV12-5

cdr3_aa: CASSITGSPNYGYTF
cdr3_nt: TGTGCCAGTAGTATCACGGGGTCACCTAACTATGGCTACACCTTC
j_call: TRBJ1-2
clone_size: NA
d_call: NA
v_call: TRBV19

cdr3_aa: CASSPDRYSANIQYF
cdr3_nt: TGTGCCAGCTCACCGGACCGTTATAGTGCGAACATTCAGTACTTC
j_call: TRBJ2-4
clone_size: once
d_call: NA
v_call: TRBV18

cdr3_aa: CASSFDRGSNQPQHF
cdr3_nt: TGTGCCAGCAGTTTCGACAGGGGCAGCAATCAGCCCCAGCATTTT
j_call: TRBJ1-5
clone_size: NA
d_call: TRBD1
v_call: TRBV28

cdr3_aa: CASSSPTRQPTNTEAFF
cdr3_nt: TGTGCCAGCAGCTCTCCGACCCGCCAACCAACCAACACTGAAGCTTTCTTT
j_call: TRBJ1-1
clone_size: NA
d_call: NA
v_call: TRBV28

cdr3_aa: CAWTKEGSYNSPLHF
cdr3_nt: TGTGCCTGGACCAAGGAGGGGTCCTATAATTCACCCCTCCACTTT
j_call: TRBJ1-6
clone_size: NA
d_call: NA
v_call: TRBV30

cdr3_aa: CASSFGGVSTDTQYF
cdr3_nt: TGTGCCAGCAGTTTCGGCGGGGTGAGCACAGATACGCAGTATTTT
j_call: TRBJ2-3
clone_size: NA
d_call: NA
v_call: TRBV6-5

cdr3_aa: CASSEGGVNYGYTF
cdr3_nt: TGTGCCAGCAGTGAGGGGGGGGTAAACTATGGCTACACCTTC
j_call: TRBJ1-2
clone_size: NA
d_call: NA
v_call: TRBV25-1

cdr3_aa: CSVGDSNQPQHF
cdr3_nt: TGCAGCGTCGGAGACAGCAATCAGCCCCAGCATTTT
j_call: TRBJ1-5
clone_size: few
d_call: NA
v_call: TRBV29-1